This TCR beta chain originates from a study of cytomegalovirus exposure and HLA in healthy donors. General study results and limits: Cytomegalovirus-associated status was assigned to more than 150 TCR beta chains. TCR clusters originating in the first cohort tended to co-occur in the approximately 130 validation repertoires, according to a later analysis. Most TCR sequences were seen very rarely across donors, but some public TCRs occurred in many. The CMV antigen specificity of a few CMV-associated chains was confirmed through in vitro analysis.

This clone was detected a few times. What it binds is unknown. The CDR3 has 15 amino acids. The germline gives CDR1 SGHNT, CDR2 YYREEE (reference sequence). Deletions cut 2 bases from V and 0 bases from J, with 9 bases between. The repertoire was sequenced with immunoSEQ multiplex PCR; TCRdb's copy has only in-frame clones and lacks some. The table lists about 200,000 clones, about 82% of them singletons. The receptor's source is a woman under 30 in good health and CMV-seronegative. The chain is built from TRBV5-4 and TRBJ1-3; a possible D gene is TRBD1 (5 bases). Specimen: PBMCs. The CDR3 DNA is TGTGCCAGCAGCTTTGGGGCAAGCTCTGGAAACACCATATATTTT. Translated: CASSFGASSGNTIYF.